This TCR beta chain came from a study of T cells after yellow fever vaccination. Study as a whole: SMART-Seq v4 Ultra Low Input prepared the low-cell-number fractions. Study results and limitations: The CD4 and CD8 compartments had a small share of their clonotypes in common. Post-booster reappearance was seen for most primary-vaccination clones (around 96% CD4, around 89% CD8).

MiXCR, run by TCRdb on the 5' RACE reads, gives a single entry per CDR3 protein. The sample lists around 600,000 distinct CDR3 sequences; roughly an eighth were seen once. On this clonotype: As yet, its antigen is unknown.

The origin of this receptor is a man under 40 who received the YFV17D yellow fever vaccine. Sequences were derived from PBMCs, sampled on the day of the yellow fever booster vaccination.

The CDR3 region has the DNA TGCGCCAGCTCCGGGGGCAGGGAATTTTCTGAAGCTTTCTTT. Translation: CASSGGREFSEAFF. The V gene is TRBV23-1, the J gene TRBJ1-1, with D possibly matching TRBD1 (6 bases). TRBV23-1 is an ORF, with its function uncertain. Trimming removed 8 bases at V and 6 bases at J, with 19 bases between. The CDR3 length is 14 residues.